This TCR beta chain was recovered during a study of blood T cell repertoires in COVID-19 (dated by TCRdb to the early 2020s). Turning to the overall study: Samples from collaborators originated in the United States, Italy and Spain and spanned both the acute and convalescent phases of COVID-19. The samples were drawn from two sources: the first 160 participants of the ongoing ImmuneRACE study, and 1,000 to 1,500 subjects contributed by 6 global collaborators. HLA class I and class II types, where available, came from metadata supplied by the sample provider rather than from assay-based typing. Subjects who had been exposed to COVID-19, were actively infected with it, or had recovered from it provided the deeply sampled blood TCRbeta repertoires that made up the dataset. The prospective study material was composed of cDNA or gDNA derived from T cells, B-cell-depleted T cells, or PBMCs. Nearly every sample came with metadata listing a de-identified subject ID, COVID-19 status, age in years and sex. The repertoires were released in a freely available public database meant as a resource for research on the immune response to SARS-CoV-2.

TCRbeta CDR3 regions were amplified from genomic DNA by means of the immunoSEQ Assay, a bias-controlled multiplex PCR. The authors processed their data as follows. Within the assay, amplification of reference gene primers was used to estimate how many nucleated cells each sample contained. To quantify the absolute abundance of each unique TCRbeta CDR3 rearrangement, sequence reads were collapsed and filtered. For each sample, productive Simpson clonality was calculated as the square root of Simpson's diversity index across productive rearrangements. TCRdb retrieved this table from immuneACCESS and kept in-frame rearrangements only. Not all clones are present; in checked studies, unresolved V genes account for under half, and no reason is known for the remainder. V, J and clone size reflect that table, while D and trimming were determined from the DNA. Present in this sample are roughly 200,000 clones, about 76% of which were seen just once. 6% of the sample goes to the ten largest clones.

On this clone itself: This clone's antigen is unknown. The sample holds no much larger clone one base away, and base qualities are not on file.

What the work shows at the level of the full study, not this receptor alone: Clinical and demographic metadata were provided uncurated, with the amount varying by source and participant.

One collaborating source in Seattle enrolled patients during active infection and followed them longitudinally through the course of disease. Collaborating institutions collected whole blood in K2EDTA tubes following their own protocols. For TCRbeta analysis, collaborators shipped samples in one of three forms: frozen whole blood, isolated PBMCs, or DNA extracted from either of those sample types. The CDR3 numbers 19 residues from cysteine through phenylalanine. Kept here is only the CDR3 DNA, which spans 57 bases and is read in frame from base 1. For this chain, trimming is 4 bases at the V end and 4 bases at the J end, and the number of junction bases without a gene match is 21. Sequences LGHNT (CDR1) and FRNRAP (CDR2) are obtained from the germline V gene.

Material for sequencing was peripheral blood. This sequence was found in a middle-aged woman with COVID-19, enrolled during active disease. The chain is made from TRBV12-5 and TRBJ2-5; 7 central nucleotides agree with TRBD2. The CDR3 amino acid sequence is: CASGYPYLAGPYEGETQYF. The DNA sequence follows: TGTGCTAGTGGTTATCCATATTTAGCGGGTCCGTACGAGGGAGAGACCCAGTACTTC.